These T cell receptor beta chains were read from a single sample in a study of cytomegalovirus exposure and HLA in healthy donors. The assay was immunoSEQ multiplex PCR, and TCRdb's table has in-frame clones only and misses some. In total, the table holds 130,000 to 150,000 clones. Input material: PBMCs. All receptors come from a male donor in good health and CMV-seronegative. The CDR3 runs from the conserved cysteine through the conserved F or W. A D gene is named only where the DNA matches it firmly.

TRBV19,-,TRBJ2-2,TGTGCCAGTACAGAGGGGACAAAGAACACCGGGGAGCTGTTTTTT,CASTEGTKNTGELFF
TRBV27,TRBD1,TRBJ2-1,TGTGCCAGCAGTGCCCGACAGGGATACAATGAGCAGTTCTTC,CASSARQGYNEQFF
TRBV29-1,-,TRBJ1-2,TGCAGCGCCATCGTGGGACAAGTCCCCTATGGCTACACCTTC,CSAIVGQVPYGYTF
TRBV9,TRBD1,TRBJ2-3,TGTGCCAGCAGGCCCCCGGGACAGGGAAGCACAGATACGCAGTATTTT,CASRPPGQGSTDTQYF
TRBV7-2,-,TRBJ1-6,TGTGCCAGCAGCTACAAGGACAGTAATAATTCACCCCTCCACTTT,CASSYKDSNNSPLHF
TRBV30,-,TRBJ2-1,TGTGCCGGGAGACAGGTCGGTTCCTACAATGAGCAGTTCTTC,CAGRQVGSYNEQFF
TRBV5-6,-,TRBJ1-5,TGTGCCAGCAGCTCGGGGGTCGGTAAAAAGGGCGATCAGCCCCAGCATTTT,CASSSGVGKKGDQPQHF
TRBV7-9,TRBD1,TRBJ1-1,TGTGCCAGCAGCGCACTAACCGGGACAGGGGGCGGGGACACTGAAGCTTTCTTT,CASSALTGTGGGDTEAFF
TRBV6-5,-,TRBJ2-7,TGTGCCAGCAGTTACTCGGGTCCGGCAGAGGCCTACGAGCAGTACTTC,CASSYSGPAEAYEQYF
TRBV19,-,TRBJ1-3,TGTGCCAGTAGTATCACCCGACCGAGGGTATCTGGAAACACCATATATTTT,CASSITRPRVSGNTIYF
TRBV7-9,TRBD1,TRBJ1-5,TGTGCCAGCAGCTCGACAGGGGGAACCTATAGCAATCAGCCCCAGCATTTT,CASSSTGGTYSNQPQHF
TRBV6-6,-,TRBJ2-7,TGTGCCAGCAGTATCAGGGGAGAGTACGAGCAGTACTTC,CASSIRGEYEQYF
TRBV18,-,TRBJ1-6,TGTGCCAGCTCGGCGGGGCAGGTCCCGTCACCCCTCCACTTT,CASSAGQVPSPLHF
TRBV15,TRBD1,TRBJ2-5,TGTGCCACCAGCAGATCCCGGGACAGGGGAGAGACCCAGTACTTC,CATSRSRDRGETQYF
TRBV19,TRBD1,TRBJ1-5,TGTGCCAGTAGTACAATCTCAGGGGGCCAGCCCCAGCATTTT,CASSTISGGQPQHF
TRBV2,-,TRBJ1-1,TGTGCCAGCACCTTCGACACTGAAGCTTTCTTT,CASTFDTEAFF
TRBV19,-,TRBJ2-7,TGTGCCAGTAGTATACGGGAGAGCGCCTACGAGCAGTACTTC,CASSIRESAYEQYF
TRBV27,-,TRBJ1-5,TGTGCCAGCAGTTTATTTAGTTTTCAGCCCCAGCATTTT,CASSLFSFQPQHF
TRBV5-6,TRBD1,TRBJ2-4,TGTGCCAGCAGCTTTTCCCCCCGACAGGGCGGTCCCATTAGGGGAATTCAGTACTTC,CASSFSPRQGGPIRGIQYF
TRBV19,-,TRBJ2-3,TGTGCCAGTAGTATACGGGGAAGCACAGATACGCAGTATTTT,CASSIRGSTDTQYF
TRBV6-1,TRBD2,TRBJ2-7,TGTGCCAGCAGTGAGTCGGCTAGCGGATCCTACGAGCAGTACTTC,CASSESASGSYEQYF
TRBV30,TRBD1,TRBJ1-1,TGTGCCTGGAGTGGACAGGGCTTCACTGAAGCTTTCTTT,CAWSGQGFTEAFF
TRBV5-1,TRBD2,TRBJ2-7,TGCGCCAGCAGCAAGGGACTAGCGGGAGGGCTTGGCTACGAGCAGTACTTC,CASSKGLAGGLGYEQYF
TRBV4-1,TRBD1,TRBJ2-7,TGCGCCAGCAGCCAATCCGGGACAGGTTCCTACGAGCAGTACTTC,CASSQSGTGSYEQYF
TRBV18,TRBD1,TRBJ1-1,TGTGCCAGCTCACGAGGACAGGGGGCGGAAACTGAAGCTTTCTTT,CASSRGQGAETEAFF
TRBV4-2,-,TRBJ2-3,TGTGCCAGCAGCCAAGATCCGAGGGATACGCAGTATTTT,CASSQDPRDTQYF
TRBV18,-,TRBJ1-2,TGTGCCAGCTCACTAAAGACAGGAGACCACGCCACTAACTATGGCTACACCTTC,CASSLKTGDHATNYGYTF
TRBV6-5,TRBD2,TRBJ2-1,TGTGCCAGCAGTTACGGACTAGCGACCTACAATGAGCAGTTCTTC,CASSYGLATYNEQFF
TRBV5-1,-,TRBJ2-2,TGCGCCAGCAGCCTTAGGCTCGGGGACACCGGGGAGCTGTTTTTT,CASSLRLGDTGELFF
TRBV4-3,TRBD1,TRBJ1-4,TGCGCCAGCAGCCAAGGGGTCCGACAGGGACGGGAAAAACTGTTTTTT,CASSQGVRQGREKLFF
TRBV27,-,TRBJ1-2,TGTGCCAGCAGTCTCCGGGGGGGCCTCTCTCCTAACTATGGCTACACCTTC,CASSLRGGLSPNYGYTF
TRBV6-1,-,TRBJ1-5,TGTGCCAGCAGAACGACAGGAATCGACGTTCAGCCCCAGCATTTT,CASRTTGIDVQPQHF
TRBV27,TRBD1,TRBJ1-2,TGTGCCAGCAGTTTAAGGGTGGCAGGGGGCGTACCGGGCAATGGCTACACCTTC,CASSLRVAGGVPGNGYTF
TRBV30,-,TRBJ1-1,TGTGCCTGGAGTGTACGGTCGGCTGAAGCTTTCTTT,CAWSVRSAEAFF
TRBV9,TRBD1,TRBJ1-3,TGTGCCAGCAGCGGCGGGACAGGGGGCGAGACTGGAAACACCATATATTTT,CASSGGTGGETGNTIYF
TRBV25-1,-,TRBJ2-1,TGTGCCACCGTCGCGGGATCCGCGGTGCAGTTCTTC,CATVAGSAVQFF
TRBV5-5,TRBD2,TRBJ2-5,TGTGCCAGCAGCTCCCGACTAGCGGGAGGGATCAATCAAGAGACCCAGTACTTC,CASSSRLAGGINQETQYF